This T cell receptor beta chain appears in the sequencing data of a study of blood T cell repertoires in COVID-19. About the study: Whether acute or convalescent, the COVID-19 samples came from the United States, Italy and Spain. T cells, B-cell-depleted T cells, or PBMCs supplied cDNA or gDNA.

Original analysis: Reference gene primer amplification gave nucleated cell count estimates. The data were produced by immunoSEQ multiplex PCR, yet TCRdb's version contains in-frame clones alone and is incomplete. V and J calls and clone size come straight from that table; D and trimming were deduced from the DNA. The sample includes 150,000 to 200,000 clones, approximately 87% of them seen just once. The length of the CDR3 is 15 residues. V lost 6 bases and J 5 bases, leaving 17 bases between the germline ends. The germline V gene has CDR1 SGHDN and CDR2 FVKESK. The sequenced material came from peripheral blood. The chain is built from TRBV14 and TRBJ1-5; unclear D gene. This TCR came from a woman aged 70-85 years with COVID-19, enrolled during active disease. CDR3 amino acids: CASSPPGEPYQPQHF. CDR3 sequence (DNA): TGTGCCAGCAGTCCCCCGGGAGAGCCATATCAGCCCCAGCATTTT.